A selection of T cell receptor beta chains follows, all from one sample in a study of technical replicates of blood from several donors. Using immunoSEQ multiplex PCR, the repertoire was profiled, and TCRdb retains in-frame clones only, with some absent. This table holds 50,000 to 70,000 clones, around 96% found once. Sample: PBMCs. The source of these receptors is a human donor in good health. Some clones in this sample may be carry-over from other donors' samples. Each CDR3 is given with its conserved first and last residue. The order of the fields is J gene, clone size, V gene, D gene, CDR3 protein, CDR3 DNA. A D gene is named only where the DNA matches it firmly. Clone size, where shown, is once, few, many, or a class for clones that have expanded.

TRBJ2-1 NA TRBV5-1 TRBD2 CASSQMTSSTYYNEQFF TGCGCCAGCAGCCAAATGACTAGCTCAACCTACTACAATGAGCAGTTCTTC
TRBJ2-2 NA TRBV7-9 NA CASSPPGTGELFF TGTGCCAGCAGCCCCCCGGGCACCGGGGAGCTGTTTTTT
TRBJ2-3 NA TRBV6-6 TRBD2 CASSVAGVTDTQYF TGTGCCAGCAGTGTAGCGGGGGTGACAGATACGCAGTATTTT
TRBJ2-7 NA TRBV4-3 TRBD2 CASSQDLAGGTYEQYF TGCGCCAGCAGCCAAGATCTGGCGGGGGGAACCTACGAGCAGTACTTC
TRBJ2-7 NA TRBV27 NA CAGVQGSDEQYF TGTGCCGGGGTCCAGGGGTCCGACGAGCAGTACTTC
TRBJ2-2 NA TRBV6-5 NA CASSSKTGELFF TGTGCCAGCAGTTCCAAAACCGGGGAGCTGTTTTTT
TRBJ2-1 NA TRBV5-6 TRBD2 CASSLYHSGLGFF TGTGCCAGCAGCCTCTATCATAGCGGGCTTGGGTTCTTC
TRBJ1-2 NA TRBV10-3 TRBD1 CAIRGTGGDYGYTF TGTGCCATCAGGGGGACAGGAGGAGACTATGGCTACACCTTC
TRBJ2-1 NA TRBV7-6 TRBD2 CASSLLRGGIYLYNEQFF TGTGCCAGCAGCTTACTCCGGGGGGGGATTTACCTTTACAATGAGCAGTTCTTC
TRBJ2-2 NA TRBV11-2 TRBD1 CASSLRQGAKGELFF TGTGCCAGCAGCCTGAGACAGGGTGCTAAAGGGGAGCTGTTTTTT
TRBJ1-2 NA TRBV2 TRBD1 CAGGTGGYYGYTF TGTGCTGGGGGGACAGGGGGCTACTATGGCTACACCTTC
TRBJ2-7 NA TRBV19 NA CASSIAPGLYEQYF TGTGCCAGTAGTATAGCTCCGGGACTTTACGAGCAGTACTTC
TRBJ2-3 NA TRBV5-1 NA CASSLGSGATDTQYF TGCGCCAGCAGCTTGGGGTCAGGGGCGACAGATACGCAGTATTTT
TRBJ2-3 once TRBV18 TRBD1 CASSSGQADTQYF TGTGCCAGCTCGTCGGGACAGGCAGATACGCAGTATTTT
TRBJ1-1 NA TRBV27 NA CASSLIGGRNTEAFF TGTGCCAGCAGTTTAATAGGAGGCCGGAACACTGAAGCTTTCTTT
TRBJ2-1 NA TRBV2 NA CASKTTSSYNEQFF TGTGCCAGCAAGACTACTAGCTCCTACAATGAGCAGTTCTTC
TRBJ1-2 NA TRBV2 NA CASSEISPTTNYGYTF TGTGCCAGCAGTGAAATATCGCCGACAACTAACTATGGCTACACCTTC
TRBJ2-3 NA TRBV2 NA CASSGTSSGTDTQYF TGTGCCAGCAGTGGGACTTCATCCGGCACAGATACGCAGTATTTT
TRBJ1-1 NA TRBV5-6 NA CASSAAGRAFF TGTGCCAGCAGCGCAGCAGGGCGAGCTTTCTTT
TRBJ2-5 NA TRBV7-8 NA CASSLLVRAQETQYF TGTGCCAGCAGCTTATTGGTGAGAGCACAAGAGACCCAGTACTTC
TRBJ1-2 few TRBV20-1 NA CSFGGVYGYTF TGCAGTTTCGGGGGGGTCTATGGCTACACCTTC
TRBJ2-3 NA TRBV6-1 TRBD2 CASSEVAGSTDTQYF TGTGCCAGCAGTGAAGTAGCGGGGAGCACAGATACGCAGTATTTT
TRBJ1-3 NA TRBV13 TRBD1 CASRITGGGGGNTIYF TGTGCCAGCAGGATTACAGGGGGCGGTGGTGGAAACACCATATATTTT
TRBJ1-1 NA TRBV19 NA CASSSSYTEAFF TGTGCCAGTAGTTCTTCGTACACTGAAGCTTTCTTT
TRBJ2-2 NA TRBV7-9 NA CASSLPRGLAGELFF TGTGCCAGCAGCCTACCCCGGGGGTTAGCCGGGGAGCTGTTTTTT
TRBJ2-7 few TRBV5-4 TRBD1 CASSLVPGGFYEQYF TGTGCCAGCAGCTTGGTGCCAGGGGGCTTCTACGAGCAGTACTTC
TRBJ2-3 NA TRBV7-8 NA CASSAGTTYTDTQYF TGTGCCAGCAGCGCAGGCACAACGTACACAGATACGCAGTATTTT
TRBJ2-1 NA TRBV12-5 TRBD2 CASGLGTSGNNEQFF TGTGCTAGTGGTCTGGGGACTAGCGGGAACAATGAGCAGTTCTTC